These T cell receptor beta chains were read from a single sample in a study of CD4 T cells in relation to SARS-CoV-2 and coronaviruses. Antigens for these TCRs are unknown. TCRdb's copy holds only in-frame clones and misses some; the assay was immunoSEQ multiplex PCR. The sample lists more than 20,000 clones, 74% occurring once. Sequences were obtained from CD4+ T cells from PBMCs, cultured in vitro. The receptors stem from a human donor in good health. Both conserved end residues are part of each CDR3. A D gene is named only where the DNA matches it firmly. Size is omitted from some rows. Given values are once, few, many or a class for expanded clones.

v_gene	d_gene	abundance	j_gene	CDR3aa	CDR3nt
TRBV19	NA	few	TRBJ2-1	CASSIGRGTSDEQFF	TGTGCCAGTAGTATTGGCCGGGGAACCAGCGATGAGCAGTTCTTC
TRBV5-1	NA	NA	TRBJ2-6	CASSLVFSDGANVLTF	TGCGCCAGCAGCTTGGTCTTCAGTGATGGGGCCAACGTCCTGACTTTC
TRBV18	NA	NA	TRBJ2-5	CASSPTGVQETQYF	TGTGCCAGCTCACCCACCGGGGTCCAAGAGACCCAGTACTTC
TRBV24-1	NA	once	TRBJ2-2	CATSDGPENTGELFF	TGTGCCACCAGTGATGGCCCGGAGAACACCGGGGAGCTGTTTTTT
TRBV18	NA	NA	TRBJ2-2	CATRISAGELFF	TGTGCCACTCGAATTTCTGCCGGGGAGCTGTTTTTT
TRBV5-1	NA	NA	TRBJ2-1	CASSSGGGEKPNEQFF	TGCGCCAGCAGCTCCGGAGGAGGGGAAAAACCCAATGAGCAGTTCTTC
TRBV10-3	NA	NA	TRBJ2-3	CAISWRDTQYF	TGTGCCATCAGTTGGAGGGATACGCAGTATTTT
TRBV30	TRBD2	NA	TRBJ2-3	CAWPLLGGRAGDTQYF	TGTGCCTGGCCTCTGCTCGGCGGGAGGGCCGGAGATACGCAGTATTTT
TRBV7-9	NA	NA	TRBJ1-2	CASSSQQVNYGYTF	TGTGCCAGCAGCTCCCAACAGGTTAACTATGGCTACACCTTC
TRBV5-6	NA	NA	TRBJ1-2	CASSFFVDGYTF	TGTGCCAGCAGCTTCTTTGTTGATGGCTACACCTTC
TRBV7-3	NA	NA	TRBJ2-1	CASSSGRLHDPYNEQFF	TGTGCCAGCAGCTCCGGACGGTTACATGATCCCTACAATGAGCAGTTCTTC
TRBV7-9	TRBD1	NA	TRBJ2-7	CASSPGTGNYEQYF	TGTGCCAGCAGCCCCGGGACAGGGAACTACGAGCAGTACTTC
TRBV6-1	NA	NA	TRBJ1-5	CASSDDGAWQPQHF	TGTGCCAGCAGTGACGATGGGGCTTGGCAGCCCCAGCATTTT
TRBV29-1	NA	NA	TRBJ2-5	CSVGRGLGETQYF	TGCAGCGTTGGCCGGGGGCTGGGTGAGACCCAGTACTTC
TRBV6-5	NA	once	TRBJ2-5	CASSTTVAETQYF	TGTGCCAGCAGTACGACAGTCGCCGAGACCCAGTACTTC
TRBV2	TRBD2	once	TRBJ2-5	CASSAIPGLAGTKETQYF	TGTGCCAGCAGTGCCATCCCCGGGCTAGCGGGAACAAAAGAGACCCAGTACTTC
TRBV28	TRBD2	NA	TRBJ2-1	CASSFTRGGSISNEQFF	TGTGCCAGCAGCTTTACCCGGGGCGGGAGTATTAGCAATGAGCAGTTCTTC
TRBV5-5	NA	NA	TRBJ2-6	CASSSSSGANVLTF	TGTGCCAGCAGCTCGAGTTCTGGGGCCAACGTCCTGACTTTC
TRBV18	TRBD1	NA	TRBJ2-2	CASSRTGGGELFF	TGTGCCAGCTCACGGACAGGAGGAGGGGAGCTGTTTTTT
TRBV7-2	TRBD2	medium-sized	TRBJ2-3	CASSLGASGYTDTQYF	TGTGCCAGCAGCTTAGGGGCTAGCGGATACACAGATACGCAGTATTTT
TRBV13	NA	NA	TRBJ1-2	CASSAGRPNYGYTF	TGTGCCAGCAGCGCGGGGCGGCCGAACTATGGCTACACCTTC
TRBV7-9	NA	NA	TRBJ2-3	CASSLGAPTDTQYF	TGTGCCAGCAGCTTAGGGGCGCCCACAGATACGCAGTATTTT
TRBV27	NA	NA	TRBJ2-2	CASMAWLDTGELFF	TGTGCCAGCATGGCCTGGCTCGACACCGGGGAGCTGTTTTTT
TRBV19	NA	NA	TRBJ2-5	CASSKPTSWETQYF	TGTGCCAGTAGTAAACCGACAAGCTGGGAGACCCAGTACTTC
TRBV5-1	NA	few	TRBJ1-2	CASSLGSSIESGYTF	TGCGCCAGCAGCTTGGGTTCGTCGATCGAGAGTGGCTACACCTTC
TRBV7-8	TRBD1	few	TRBJ1-6	CASSLQGEVSPLHF	TGTGCCAGCAGCCTTCAGGGGGAGGTTTCACCCCTCCACTTT
TRBV28	NA	NA	TRBJ1-5	CASSLRIQPQHF	TGTGCCAGCAGTTTACGGATTCAGCCCCAGCATTTT
TRBV7-8	NA	NA	TRBJ1-6	CASSLADGNSPLHF	TGTGCCAGCAGCTTAGCGGACGGCAATTCACCCCTCCACTTT
TRBV4-1	TRBD1	NA	TRBJ1-5	CASSPPKDRQGAIDQPQHF	TGCGCCAGCAGCCCCCCCAAAGATCGACAGGGGGCAATAGATCAGCCCCAGCATTTT
TRBV10-2	NA	NA	TRBJ1-4	CASSDAINEKLFF	TGCGCCAGCAGTGACGCCATTAATGAAAAACTGTTTTTT
TRBV3-1/TRBV3-2	NA	NA	TRBJ1-2	CASSPAANYGYTF	TGTGCCAGCAGCCCGGCGGCCAACTATGGCTACACCTTC
TRBV7-8	NA	NA	TRBJ2-2	CASSGGQGITGELFF	TGTGCCAGCAGCGGGGGGCAGGGGATCACCGGGGAGCTGTTTTTT
TRBV20-1	NA	NA	TRBJ1-1	CSASSGASDTEAFF	TGCAGTGCTAGTTCCGGGGCCTCGGACACTGAAGCTTTCTTT
TRBV3-1/TRBV3-2	NA	few	TRBJ1-2	CASSQNSGPSGGYTF	TGTGCCAGCAGCCAGAACAGTGGCCCAAGTGGCGGCTACACCTTC
TRBV2	NA	NA	TRBJ1-1	CASREGTAGGTEAFF	TGTGCCAGCCGAGAGGGGACCGCGGGTGGCACTGAAGCTTTCTTT
TRBV6-2/TRBV6-3	NA	NA	TRBJ1-3	CASSSPKGLSTISSGNTIYF	TGTGCCAGCAGTTCGCCTAAGGGACTGTCTACCATCAGCTCTGGAAACACCATATATTTT
TRBV5-1	TRBD2	NA	TRBJ2-1	CASSLWGTSGSYNEQFF	TGCGCCAGCAGCTTGTGGGGGACTAGCGGGTCGTACAATGAGCAGTTCTTC
TRBV27	TRBD1	NA	TRBJ2-7	CASSLQGARNEQYF	TGTGCCAGCAGTTTACAGGGGGCTCGGAACGAGCAGTACTTC
TRBV10-3	NA	few	TRBJ1-1	CAIRPGTGYTEAFF	TGTGCCATCAGGCCGGGCACAGGGTACACTGAAGCTTTCTTT
TRBV24-1	NA	NA	TRBJ2-7	CATSGGTQAYEQYF	TGTGCCACCAGTGGGGGGACGCAAGCCTACGAGCAGTACTTC
TRBV19	NA	NA	TRBJ2-1	CASSIPFAGTVLNEQFF	TGTGCCAGTAGTATCCCCTTTGCGGGAACGGTTCTAAATGAGCAGTTCTTC
TRBV30	TRBD1	NA	TRBJ1-4	CAWSQGGNEKLFF	TGTGCCTGGAGCCAGGGGGGTAATGAAAAACTGTTTTTT
TRBV11-2	NA	NA	TRBJ2-7	CASSVNGYEQYF	TGTGCCAGCAGCGTAAACGGCTACGAGCAGTACTTC
TRBV28	NA	NA	TRBJ1-6	CASSLSRSSYNSPLHF	TGTGCCAGCAGTTTATCCCGGAGCTCCTATAATTCACCCCTCCACTTT
TRBV6-1	NA	NA	TRBJ1-2	CASSEYTNYGYTF	TGTGCCAGCAGTGAGTACACAAACTATGGCTACACCTTC
TRBV5-1	TRBD1	NA	TRBJ1-1	CASSAAGGRNTEAFF	TGCGCCAGCAGCGCGGCAGGGGGCAGGAACACTGAAGCTTTCTTT
TRBV10-3	NA	NA	TRBJ2-2	CAISESLQGPNTGELFF	TGTGCCATCAGTGAGTCTCTCCAGGGACCGAACACCGGGGAGCTGTTTTTT
TRBV5-1	TRBD1	NA	TRBJ1-1	CASSFTGGTEAFF	TGCGCCAGCAGCTTTACAGGGGGCACTGAAGCTTTCTTT
TRBV11-2	NA	NA	TRBJ1-4	CASSLDAGDDSYEKLFF	TGTGCCAGCAGCTTAGATGCTGGGGACGATTCCTATGAAAAACTGTTTTTT
TRBV18	NA	NA	TRBJ1-2	CASSPSQGNYGYTF	TGTGCCAGCTCACCTAGTCAGGGCAACTATGGCTACACCTTC